The clone carrying this T cell receptor beta chain was picked up one time. These data are taken from a study of blood T cell repertoires in COVID-19. Study-level background: Sites across the United States, Italy and Spain contributed samples from acute and convalescent COVID-19. PBMCs, B-cell-depleted T cells, or T cells provided the cDNA or gDNA that made up the material.

Germline V gene data show CDR1 as KGHDR and CDR2 as SFDVKD. The CDR3 consists of 17 residues. With 4 bases removed from V and 4 bases from J, the gap between germline ends came to 21 bases. Original handling: Amplification of reference gene primers was used by the study to estimate nucleated cell counts. The table came from immunoSEQ multiplex PCR; TCRdb's copy has only in-frame clones and leaves some out. V and J calls and clone size are as listed in that table; D and trimming were resolved from the DNA. The sample consists of under 200,000 clones, 86% of them appearing once. This TCR was recovered from a man over 45 with active or convalescent COVID-19. What was sequenced was peripheral blood. The genes are TRBV24-1 and TRBJ1-2; possibly TRBD1 for D (6 bases). The chain's CDR3 is CATSELHRVEGLYGYTF. The CDR3, as DNA: TGTGCCACCAGTGAACTACACAGGGTGGAAGGTCTCTATGGCTACACCTTC.